This entry lists 10 T cell receptor beta chains sequenced from one sample in a study of blood T cell repertoires in COVID-19. Using immunoSEQ multiplex PCR, the repertoire was profiled, and TCRdb retains in-frame clones only, with some absent. The sample lists around 280,000 clones; approximately 88% were seen once. Material: PBMCs or T cells enriched from blood (not recorded which). The receptor source for this set is a woman aged 40 to 55 who had recovered from COVID-19.

Written as DNA, the CDR3 is TGTGCCAGCTCACCACCGTACAGCAATGAGCAGTTCTTC. Protein: CASSPPYSNEQFF. This chain connects TRBV18 to TRBJ2-1; no clear D. This CDR3 is built from 13 residues. V gave up 0 bases and J gave up 6 bases, with 6 bases separating them. The germline V gene has CDR1 KGHSH and CDR2 LQKENI.

The rearrangement uses TRBV7-9 and TRBJ2-7; 8 positions agree with TRBD2. After removal of 3 bases from V and 3 bases from J, the junction contained 10 bases not matched to a gene. The CDR3 sequence is 16 residues long. Looked up from germline, CDR1 is SEHNR and CDR2 is FQNEAQ (reference sequence). The CDR3 region has the DNA TGTGCCAGCAGCTTCCCGGGGGTAGCGGGATACTACGAGCAGTACTTC. Translation gives CASSFPGVAGYYEQYF.

The chain recombines TRBV2 with TRBJ2-3, with D unclear. CDR3 size: 13 residues. Between the trimmed V and J ends, which lost 3 bases and 1 base, there was a span of 5 bases. From germline, CDR1 is SNHLY and CDR2 FYNNEI. The CDR3 loop reads CASSDSGTDTQYF. The CDR3 DNA sequence: TGTGCCAGCAGTGATTCCGGCACAGATACGCAGTATTTT.

The rearrangement joins TRBV3-1 (or the pseudogene TRBV3-2) to TRBJ1-3, with D uncertain. Germline V gene data show CDR1 as LGHDT and CDR2 as YNNKEL (reference sequence). Trimming pared 8 bases from V and 8 bases from J, leaving 10 bases between. The CDR3 has 11 residues. The chain's CDR3 is CASYSLDTIYF. Written as DNA, the CDR3 is TGTGCCAGCTACAGCTTAGACACCATATATTTT.

V gene TRBV2 combines with J gene TRBJ1-4; 7 positions match TRBD1. The ends lost 10 bases at V and 5 bases at J; junction bases unmatched: 10. This CDR3 spans 14 amino acids. Per germline, CDR1 SNHLY and CDR2 FYNNEI. CDR3 in DNA: TGTGCCAATAGAGACAGGGAGTCGAATGAAAAACTGTTTTTT. It codes for CANRDRESNEKLFF.

V usage is TRBV7-2 and J usage is TRBJ2-2; a possible D gene is TRBD1 (6 bases). The V and J ends lost 4 bases and 6 bases respectively, with 15 bases between them. This CDR3 is built from 15 residues. The germline CDR1 and CDR2 sequences are SGHTA and FQGNSA. CDR3 nucleotide sequence: TGTGCCAGCAGCTCCACAGGGATTAGTCCCGGGGAGCTGTTTTTT. Encoded protein: CASSSTGISPGELFF.

The genes are TRBV28 and TRBJ2-3; no clear D gene. CDR1 MDHEN and CDR2 SYDVKM come from the germline V gene. Trimming cost V 3 bases and J 3 bases, with 13 bases left between them. This CDR3 region has 15 residues. DNA of the CDR3: TGTGCCAGCAGTTTGGTTAACCTCAGGACAGATACGCAGTATTTT. This gives the protein CASSLVNLRTDTQYF.

This clone has a single count. One junction end disagrees with the germline gene, perhaps due to a read error. The V and J genes are TRBV7-9 and TRBJ2-1; 12 positions agree with TRBD1. The CDR3 sequence is 12 residues long. CDR1 and CDR2 from the germline V gene are SEHNR and FQNEAQ (reference sequence). The CDR3 protein is CASSGTGGVQIF. CDR3 DNA sequence: TGTGCCAGCAGTGGGACAGGGGGCGTCCAGATCTTC.

V is TRBV28 and J is TRBJ1-1; a possible D gene is TRBD1 (5 bases). V gave up 3 bases and J gave up 10 bases, with 15 bases separating them. CDR1 is MDHEN and CDR2 is SYDVKM in the germline V gene. The length of the CDR3 is 13 residues. This CDR3 is CASSFRAVRGAFF. DNA for the CDR3: TGTGCCAGCAGTTTTCGGGCAGTAAGGGGAGCTTTCTTT.

This chain uses TRBV7-3 with TRBJ2-3; TRBD2 agrees at 7 bases. Germline V lookup: CDR1 SGHTA, CDR2 FQGTGA. The CDR3 totals 15 residues. V gave up 4 bases and J gave up 1 base; unmatched junction bases: 5. CDR3 sequence reads: CASSSSSGGTDTQYF. As DNA, the CDR3 is TGTGCCAGCAGCTCCTCTAGCGGAGGCACAGATACGCAGTATTTT. The full variable domain, completed using reference TRBV7-3 and TRBJ2-3, is GAGVSQTPSNKVTEKGKYVELRCDPISGHTALYWYRQSLGQGPEFLIYFQGTGAADDSGLPNDRFFAVRPEGSVSTLKIQRTERGDSAVYLCASSSSSGGTDTQYFGPGTRLTVL.